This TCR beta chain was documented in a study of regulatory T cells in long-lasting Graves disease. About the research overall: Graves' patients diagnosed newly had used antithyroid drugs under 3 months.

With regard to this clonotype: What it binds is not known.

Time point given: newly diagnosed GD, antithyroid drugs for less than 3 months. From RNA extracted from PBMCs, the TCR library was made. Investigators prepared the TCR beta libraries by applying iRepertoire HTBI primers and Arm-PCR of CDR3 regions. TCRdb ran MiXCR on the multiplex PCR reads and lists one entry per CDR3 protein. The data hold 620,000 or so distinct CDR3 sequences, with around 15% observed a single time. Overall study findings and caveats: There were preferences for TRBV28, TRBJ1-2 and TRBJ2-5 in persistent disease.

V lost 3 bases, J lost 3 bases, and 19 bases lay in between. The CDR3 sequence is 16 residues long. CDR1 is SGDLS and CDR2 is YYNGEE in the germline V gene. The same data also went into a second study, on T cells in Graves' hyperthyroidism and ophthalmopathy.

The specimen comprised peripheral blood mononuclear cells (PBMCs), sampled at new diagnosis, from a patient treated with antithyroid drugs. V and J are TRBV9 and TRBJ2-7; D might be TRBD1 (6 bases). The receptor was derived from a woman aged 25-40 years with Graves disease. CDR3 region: CASSASKDRGHYEQYF. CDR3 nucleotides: TGTGCCAGCAGCGCGAGCAAGGACAGAGGCCACTACGAGCAGTACTTC.